This note documents a single TCR beta chain sequence. As yet, its antigen is unknown. The germline V gene encodes CDR1 SGDLS and CDR2 YYNGEE. The CDR3 runs 16 residues. V gave up 0 bases and J gave up 3 bases; unmatched junction bases: 3. The data were produced by immunoSEQ multiplex PCR, yet TCRdb's version contains in-frame clones alone and is incomplete. The sample holds about 400,000 clones, about nine tenths seen once. This record belongs to a study of cytomegalovirus exposure and HLA in healthy donors. For the study at large: Later, an analysis reported that the approximately 120 validation repertoires had used the same platform as the roughly 720 first-cohort repertoires. Overall study results and limits: Among TCR beta chains, those listed as cytomegalovirus-associated numbered some 170.

This TCR came from a woman aged 18-29 years in good health and CMV-seronegative. This rearrangement joins TRBV9 to TRBJ2-2; TRBD2 aligns across 9 bases. Sequencing was done on a sample of PBMCs. CDR3: CASSVGLADYTGELFF. CDR3 bases: TGTGCCAGCAGCGTAGGACTAGCGGACTACACCGGGGAGCTGTTTTTT.